Listed here are 32 T cell receptor beta chains from one sample, sequenced in a study of blood T cell repertoires in COVID-19. Sequencing was performed with immunoSEQ multiplex PCR; in TCRdb, only in-frame clones are kept and a portion is missing. Of about 110,000 clones in the sample, 70% to 85% were seen once. Sequenced: peripheral blood. The receptors were sampled from an older woman with acute or convalescent COVID-19.

V usage is TRBV19 and J usage is TRBJ2-2; D might be TRBD1 (5 bases). There are 13 residues in the CDR3. CDR1 and CDR2 (germline): LNHDA, SQIVND (reference sequence). The V gene lost 8 bases and the J gene lost 4 bases, with 11 bases spanning the gap. This CDR3 is CASLPQGTGELFF. The CDR3 bases are TGTGCCAGTCTGCCCCAGGGCACCGGGGAGCTGTTTTTT.

This chain links TRBV12-3 or TRBV12-4 with TRBJ1-5; TRBD1 matches at 8 bases. The CDR3 contains 13 residues. Losses at the gene ends were 5 bases for V and 7 bases for J; bases not matched to a gene: 4. The DNA for the CDR3 is TGTGCCAGCAGTGCCCGACAGGGGCAGCCCCAGCATTTT. Encoded protein: CASSARQGQPQHF.

This chain connects TRBV3-1 (or the pseudogene TRBV3-2) to TRBJ1-5; 7 bases map to TRBD1. The CDR3 spans 16 residues. Germline lookup yields CDR1 LGHDT and CDR2 YNNKEL (reference sequence). With V trimmed by 1 base and J by 6 bases, 9 bases remained unmatched. The CDR3 bases are TGTGCCAGCAGCCAAGGAAAGAGGGGGCCAAGTCAGCCCCAGCATTTT. Translation gives CASSQGKRGPSQPQHF.

The V and J genes are TRBV29-1 and TRBJ1-1; TRBD1 is a possible D gene (5 bases). Germline CDR1 reads SQVTM; CDR2 reads ANQGSEA. The CDR3 extends over 14 amino acids. Deletions cut 6 bases from V and 0 bases from J, with 14 bases between. CDR3 amino acids: CSVKGMAVNTEAFF. The CDR3 DNA follows: TGCAGCGTAAAGGGGATGGCGGTGAACACTGAAGCTTTCTTT.

V is TRBV5-4 and J is TRBJ2-1; TRBD2 matches 9 bases. Unmatched junction bases numbered 6, after V lost 4 bases and J lost 4 bases. The CDR3 length is 15 residues. Germline V gives CDR1 SGHNT, CDR2 YYREEE (reference sequence). In DNA, the CDR3 is TGTGCCAGCAGCCGGAGCGGGGGGCTTTACAATGAGCAGTTCTTC. This translates into CASSRSGGLYNEQFF.

The gene calls are TRBV6-1 and TRBJ1-1; D remains unclear. This CDR3 is built from 16 residues. Per the germline V gene, CDR1 is MNHNS and CDR2 is SASEGT. V lost 0 bases and J 0 bases, leaving 11 bases between the germline ends. In nucleotides, the CDR3 is TGTGCCAGCAGTGAAGCCAAGGGAGGAGTGAACACTGAAGCTTTCTTT. It is translated as CASSEAKGGVNTEAFF.

V is TRBV12-3 or TRBV12-4 and J is TRBJ1-1; D gene uncertain. V shed 1 base and J shed 7 bases, with 10 bases lying between them. There are 13 residues in the CDR3. The CDR3 nucleotides are TGTGCCAGCAGTTTAGGAGCCGGGAATGAAGCTTTCTTT. It specifies CASSLGAGNEAFF.

This clone has just a few counts. The chain carries TRBV6-5 and TRBJ1-1; D unclear. CDR1 is MNHEY, CDR2 SVGAGI, per germline. CDR3 size: 13 residues. Trimming took off 6 bases at V and 3 bases at J, with 11 bases between the two ends. The CDR3 coding sequence is TGTGCCAGCAGCAGACAAGATTACACTGAAGCTTTCTTT. It specifies CASSRQDYTEAFF.

The V gene is TRBV3-1 (or the pseudogene TRBV3-2), the J gene TRBJ2-3, with D maybe TRBD2 (5 bases). CDR3 length: 15 residues. V lost 0 bases and J lost 4, with 11 bases in between. The germline V gene has CDR1 LGHDT and CDR2 YNNKEL (reference sequence). DNA for the CDR3: TGTGCCAGCAGCCAAGAAGTGGCGAGGGCAGATACGCAGTATTTT. Amino acid sequence: CASSQEVARADTQYF.

The chain joins TRBV6-4 to TRBJ1-3, with D possibly being TRBD1 (5 bases). The CDR3 sequence is 19 residues long. Germline-derived CDR1 and CDR2 are MRHNA and SNTAGT. Trimming took 0 bases from V and 0 from J, leaving 18 bases between them. Here the CDR3 reads CASSDSGRVGIRSGNTIYF. In nucleotides, the CDR3 is TGTGCCAGCAGTGACTCGGGCAGGGTGGGGATACGCTCTGGAAACACCATATATTTT.

The CDR3 bases are TGTGCCAGCACCCCTCCGAACGACAGGGGGAGAAACATTCAGTACTTC. Translation: CASTPPNDRGRNIQYF. The chain carries TRBV28 and TRBJ2-4, with 9 nucleotides matching TRBD1. Germline V gene lookup returns CDR1 MDHEN and CDR2 SYDVKM. The CDR3 contains 16 residues. J lost 6 bases, V lost 7 bases, and 13 bases had no gene match.

V usage is TRBV18 and J usage is TRBJ1-1; D may be TRBD1 (5 bases). CDR1 is KGHSH and CDR2 is LQKENI in the germline V gene. V lost 0 bases and J lost 7, with 12 bases in between. The CDR3 spans 14 residues. The CDR3 is CASSPPSQVFEAFF. The CDR3 DNA reads as TGTGCCAGCTCACCACCGTCACAGGTTTTTGAAGCTTTCTTT.

The V gene is TRBV5-1, the J gene TRBJ2-2; TRBD2 agrees at 14 bases. The CDR3 covers 17 residues. From germline, CDR1 is SGHRS and CDR2 YFSETQ. Trimming removed 4 bases from V and 3 bases from J; junction bases left unmatched: 5. The CDR3 loop is CASSAGLAGVDTGELFF. Here the CDR3 DNA reads TGCGCCAGCAGCGCGGGACTAGCGGGAGTCGACACCGGGGAGCTGTTTTTT.

CDR3: CASSLVSHLHTEAFF. For the CDR3, the DNA is TGTGCCAGCAGCTTAGTATCCCACTTGCACACTGAAGCTTTCTTT. The gene calls are TRBV11-3 and TRBJ1-1; D is unresolved. The V end was cut by 1 base, the J end by 3 bases, with 12 bases between. The germline V gene encodes CDR1 SGHNT and CDR2 YENEEA. The CDR3 is 15 amino acids.

The chain recombines TRBV7-2 with TRBJ2-2, with D unclear. V was pared by 2 bases and J by 2 bases, with 9 bases between. Germline V gene sequence: CDR1 SGHTA, CDR2 FQGNSA. The CDR3 length is 15 residues. DNA for the CDR3: TGTGCCAGCAGCTTACGTTCCACTAACACCGGGGAGCTGTTTTTT. Translating it yields CASSLRSTNTGELFF.

The rearrangement joins TRBV3-1 (or the pseudogene TRBV3-2) to TRBJ1-6; no clear D gene. Germline CDR1 is LGHDT and CDR2 is YNNKEL (reference sequence). V lost 3 bases and J 0 bases, leaving 6 bases between the germline ends. CDR3 size: 15 residues. The CDR3 is CASSQTTSYNSPLHF. CDR3 in DNA: TGTGCCAGCAGCCAGACAACCTCCTATAATTCACCCCTCCACTTT.

This chain uses TRBV5-1 with TRBJ1-2; the D gene is possibly TRBD1 (5 bases). The germline gives CDR1 SGHRS, CDR2 YFSETQ. CDR3 length equals 14 residues. The V and J ends lost 2 bases and 2 bases respectively, with 10 bases between them. CDR3 in amino acids: CASSLQATNYGYTF. The CDR3 region has the DNA TGCGCCAGCAGCTTACAGGCCACCAACTATGGCTACACCTTC.

The chain has TRBV3-1 (or the pseudogene TRBV3-2) and TRBJ2-1; D is undetermined. CDR3 length: 15 amino acids. The V gene lost 3 bases and the J gene lost 0 bases, with 9 bases spanning the gap. CDR1 is LGHDT, CDR2 YNNKEL, per germline (reference sequence). CDR3 sequence reads: CASSQTPSSYNEQFF. CDR3 nucleotides: TGTGCCAGCAGCCAGACTCCTAGCTCCTACAATGAGCAGTTCTTC.

The chain uses TRBV5-1 and TRBJ1-4; 8 nucleotides line up with TRBD1. The CDR3 extends over 15 amino acids. V trimming: 5 bases; J trimming: 6 bases; junction bases outside the gene matches: 9. Germline CDR1 SGHRS, CDR2 YFSETQ. The CDR3 DNA sequence: TGCGCCAGCAGGGCCGGACAGGGCTCGGATGAAAAACTGTTTTTT. It codes for CASRAGQGSDEKLFF.

The chain uses TRBV3-1 (or the pseudogene TRBV3-2) and TRBJ1-1; TRBD1 might be the D (5 bases). Trimming pared 5 bases from V and 0 bases from J, leaving 16 bases between. CDR3 size: 16 residues. The V gene's germline CDR1 is LGHDT and CDR2 YNNKEL (reference sequence). CDR3 protein: CASSSLGGTVNTEAFF. The CDR3 nucleotides are TGTGCCAGCAGCTCCCTGGGCGGGACGGTGAACACTGAAGCTTTCTTT.

V gene TRBV12-5 combines with J gene TRBJ2-7; 8 bases match TRBD2. The V segment lost 4 bases and the J segment 2 bases; nucleotides outside the gene matches: 7. This CDR3 is 15 amino acids long. Germline V CDR1 and CDR2: LGHNT, FRNRAP. This CDR3 reads CASGWSTSGPYEQYF. DNA for the CDR3: TGTGCTAGTGGTTGGTCCACTAGCGGCCCCTACGAGCAGTACTTC.

The rearrangement uses TRBV7-2 and TRBJ2-3; maybe TRBD2 (7 bases). The ends were cut back, 1 base at V and 3 bases at J, with 11 bases in the middle. Germline V lookup: CDR1 SGHTA, CDR2 FQGNSA. CDR3 length: 15 amino acids. DNA for the CDR3: TGTGCCAGCAGCTTAGAGGGGGGGAGGACAGATACGCAGTATTTT. Translated: CASSLEGGRTDTQYF.

V gene TRBV5-5 combines with J gene TRBJ2-6, with a weak D call TRBD1 (5 bases). Deletions cut 4 bases from V and 1 base from J, with 9 bases between. The germline V gene has CDR1 SGHKS and CDR2 YYEKEE (reference sequence). The length of the CDR3 is 15 residues. CDR3 sequence reads: CASSVRASGANVLTF. In DNA, the CDR3 is TGTGCCAGCAGCGTCAGGGCGTCTGGGGCCAACGTCCTGACTTTC.

This chain uses TRBV4-2 with TRBJ1-1; D remains ambiguous. The germline gives CDR1 LGHNA, CDR2 YNFKEQ. Trimming removed 1 base from V and 8 bases from J, with 17 bases in between. There are 15 residues in the CDR3. CDR3 in DNA: TGTGCCAGCAGCCAAGCGGAGTACTCCGCATTCGAAGCTTTCTTT. Amino acid sequence: CASSQAEYSAFEAFF.

This clone was observed once. The V gene is TRBV5-6, the J gene TRBJ1-1, with 7 bases lining up with TRBD1. Germline values: CDR1 SGHDT, CDR2 YYEEEE. CDR3 length equals 16 residues. The trim removed 4 bases at V and 0 bases at J, leaving 9 bases unmatched. This CDR3 reads CASSRDRVGMNTEAFF. The CDR3 DNA sequence: TGTGCCAGCAGCCGAGACAGGGTTGGCATGAACACTGAAGCTTTCTTT.

The V call is TRBV18, the J call TRBJ2-7; maybe TRBD2 (6 bases). Germline V lookup: CDR1 KGHSH, CDR2 LQKENI. CDR3 length equals 14 residues. V was trimmed by 5 bases and J by 0 bases, leaving 11 bases between them. The chain's CDR3 is CASSWGSGSYEQYF. CDR3 sequence (DNA): TGTGCCAGCTCATGGGGTAGCGGCTCCTACGAGCAGTACTTC.

This clone was recorded only once. V usage is TRBV2 and J usage is TRBJ1-2; D gene uncertain. CDR1 and CDR2 from the germline V gene are SNHLY and FYNNEI. V lost 9 bases to trimming and J lost 2 bases, with 13 bases between them. The CDR3 contains 13 residues. CDR3 amino acids: CASFEAENYGYTF. Here the CDR3 DNA reads TGTGCCAGTTTCGAGGCAGAAAACTATGGCTACACCTTC.

The rearrangement links TRBV5-6 to TRBJ2-7, with 16 bases identical to TRBD2. Germline CDR1 SGHDT, CDR2 YYEEEE. This CDR3 is built from 16 residues. V dropped 3 bases and J dropped 4; count of bases not matched to a gene: 4. The CDR3 nucleotides are TGTGCCAGCAGCTCCGGGACTAGCGGGAGGGTGTACGAGCAGTACTTC. It translates to CASSSGTSGRVYEQYF.

The V and J genes are TRBV27 and TRBJ1-2, with D possibly being TRBD1 (5 bases). The CDR3 spans 14 residues. The V gene's germline CDR1 is MNHEY and CDR2 SMNVEV (reference sequence). V dropped 0 bases and J dropped 4 bases, with 9 bases sitting between them. The CDR3 protein is CASSLSPGPYGYTF. CDR3 sequence (DNA): TGTGCCAGCAGTTTATCGCCAGGGCCCTATGGCTACACCTTC.

The table lists this clone with a count of one. The chain recombines TRBV6-5 with TRBJ2-5; 11 nucleotides line up with TRBD2. This CDR3 has 15 amino acids. V shed 6 bases and J 2 bases; nucleotides not matched to a gene: 5. CDR1 MNHEY and CDR2 SVGAGI come from the germline V gene. This CDR3 is CASSRGLAGQETQYF. The CDR3 region has the DNA TGTGCCAGCAGCCGCGGACTAGCGGGTCAAGAGACCCAGTACTTC.

Notes on this clone: Germline and junction disagree at one end, which may indicate a read error. The rearrangement uses TRBV7-7 and TRBJ2-5; 15 bases agree with TRBD2. This CDR3 region has 17 residues. Germline V gene data show CDR1 as SSHAT and CDR2 as FNYEAQ (reference sequence). The CDR3 loop reads CASSRGTSGRRGETQYF. In nucleotides, the CDR3 is TGTGCTAGCAGCCGTGGGACTAGCGGGAGGAGAGGGGAGACCCAGTACTTC.

This clone was detected a few times. This sequence joins TRBV2 and TRBJ2-1; 7 bases are shared with TRBD1. V was pared by 7 bases and J by 2 bases, with 5 bases of the junction left unmatched. This CDR3 has 14 residues. Germline-derived CDR1 and CDR2 are SNHLY and FYNNEI. CDR3 region: CASIGQATYNEQFF. In nucleotides, the CDR3 is TGTGCCAGCATCGGACAGGCTACCTACAATGAGCAGTTCTTC. Filled out from reference TRBV2 and TRBJ2-1, the complete variable domain reads EPEVTQTPSHQVTQMGQEVILRCVPISNHLYFYWYRQILGQKVEFLVSFYNNEISEKSEIFDDQFSVERPDGSNFTLKIRSTKLEDSAMYFCASIGQATYNEQFFGPGTRLTVL.